This is a list of T cell receptor beta chains from one sample in a study of T-cell reconstitution after alpha-beta-depleted transplantation in children. Via MiXCR, TCRdb re-called the PCR reads, giving one row per CDR3 protein. The sample consists of 610,000 or so distinct CDR3 sequences, around 27% of them appearing once. The input for sequencing was PBMCs, taken before TCRalphabeta/CD19-depleted stem cell transplant. These receptor sequences come from a boy younger than two with Wiskott-Aldrich syndrome, due to receive a stem cell transplant. The CDR3 runs from the conserved cysteine through the conserved F or W. A D gene is named only where the DNA matches it firmly. For some rows the clone size is stated as once, few or many, or as a class when expanded; others skip it.

cdr3_nt,cdr3_aa,clone_size,v_call,d_call,j_call
TGCGCCAGCAGCACCACCCTCGGAGACAATGAGCAGTTCTTC,CASSTTLGDNEQFF,NA,TRBV5-1,NA,TRBJ2-1
TGCAGTGCTAGGTCCCAAGCGGGAGCATACTACAATGAGCAGTTCTTC,CSARSQAGAYYNEQFF,NA,TRBV20-1,TRBD2,TRBJ2-1
TGCGCCAGCAGCCAAGAGGGGTGGGTGAGCACTGAAGCTTTCTTT,CASSQEGWVSTEAFF,many,TRBV4-1,NA,TRBJ1-1
TGTGCCATCCGGCCCGGGAGCTCCTACAATGAGCAGTTCTTC,CAIRPGSSYNEQFF,few,TRBV10-3,NA,TRBJ2-1
TGTGCCATCAGACGGGGGTTAGCGGGAGTCGGGGGTCGATACGAGCAGTACTTC,CAIRRGLAGVGGRYEQYF,many,TRBV10-3,TRBD2,TRBJ2-7
TGTGCCAGCAGTCCCCTAGGGGGGGCCGCAAGTGAGCAGTTCTTC,CASSPLGGAASEQFF,NA,TRBV12-3/TRBV12-4,NA,TRBJ2-1
TGTGCCAGCAGCCCAATGGGCAGCAATCAGCCCCAGCATTTT,CASSPMGSNQPQHF,few,TRBV3-1,NA,TRBJ1-5
TGTGCCAGCAGCACGACCGGGACAGGAAGATACAATGAGCAGTTCTTC,CASSTTGTGRYNEQFF,few,TRBV9,TRBD1,TRBJ2-1
TGTGCCAGCAGCTTGGCTTTGCGCGAGCAGTACTTC,CASSLALREQYF,NA,TRBV5-6,NA,TRBJ2-7
TGCGCCACCGCCGGACCGGTGAACACTGAAGCTTTCTTT,CATAGPVNTEAFF,NA,TRBV5-1,NA,TRBJ1-1
TGTGCCAGCCGATTAGCGGGAGGGTCCTACGAGCAGTACTTC,CASRLAGGSYEQYF,NA,TRBV12-3/TRBV12-4,TRBD2,TRBJ2-7
TGCGCCAGCAGTGCCGGCGGGAGGCCTTACAATGAGCAGTTCTTC,CASSAGGRPYNEQFF,few,TRBV10-2,TRBD2,TRBJ2-1
TGTGCCATCAGTGTTCCCAATTCCTACGAGCAGTACTTC,CAISVPNSYEQYF,NA,TRBV10-3,NA,TRBJ2-7
TGCAGTGCTAGAGGCAGCAGGAGCTCCTACGAGCAGTACTTC,CSARGSRSSYEQYF,NA,TRBV20-1,NA,TRBJ2-7
TGTGCCAGCACCCAATGGGGGGGGTCAAGCAATCAGCCCCAGCATTTT,CASTQWGGSSNQPQHF,NA,TRBV12-3/TRBV12-4,NA,TRBJ1-5
TGCGCCAGCAGCGCAGCGGGAGGCTCCTACAATGAGCAGTTCTTC,CASSAAGGSYNEQFF,few,TRBV5-1,TRBD2,TRBJ2-1
TGTGCCTGGAGCTTAGACAGGGTCGGAGAAAAACTGTTTTTT,CAWSLDRVGEKLFF,NA,TRBV30,TRBD1,TRBJ1-4
TGCGCCAGCAGCGTCTTCAATGAGCAGTTCTTC,CASSVFNEQFF,many,TRBV5-1,NA,TRBJ2-1
TGCGCCAGCAGCCTTAGTAGTGTCACTGAAGCTTTCTTT,CASSLSSVTEAFF,NA,TRBV5-1,NA,TRBJ1-1
TGTGCCAGCAGTGATCCCAGGGGAGCAAACACCATATATTTT,CASSDPRGANTIYF,NA,TRBV25-1,NA,TRBJ1-3
TGCAGCGTTAGCGGGAGTCCCTACAATGAGCAGTTCTTC,CSVSGSPYNEQFF,few,TRBV29-1,TRBD2,TRBJ2-1
TGCGCCAGCAGTGATCGACTAGCGGGACACACAGATACGCAGTATTTT,CASSDRLAGHTDTQYF,NA,TRBV10-1,TRBD2,TRBJ2-3
TGTGCCAGCAGTGGACACAGCGGGCCTATCTCCTACAATGAGCAGTTCTTC,CASSGHSGPISYNEQFF,NA,TRBV27,NA,TRBJ2-1
TGTGCCAGCAGTGCGTTGGGACAGGGAAAGAACACCGGGGAGCTGTTTTTT,CASSALGQGKNTGELFF,few,TRBV27,TRBD1,TRBJ2-2
TGCGCCAGCAGCCAGAGGGTAACCTGTAATGAGCAGTTCTTC,CASSQRVTCNEQFF,NA,TRBV4-1,NA,TRBJ2-1
TGCGCCAGCAGACTGCAGACAGGATACAATGAGCAGTTCTTC,CASRLQTGYNEQFF,few,TRBV5-1,NA,TRBJ2-1
TGTGCCACCAGTGATACAGACGGGAGAGCCACAGATACGCAGTATTTT,CATSDTDGRATDTQYF,NA,TRBV24-1,NA,TRBJ2-3
TGCAGTGCTAGAGATCAGCGGGAGATCGTGTTCTTC,CSARDQREIVFF,few,TRBV20-1,TRBD2,TRBJ2-1
TGCAGAGGGACTAGCGGGAGCACAGATACGCAGTATTTT,CRGTSGSTDTQYF,few,TRBV20-1,TRBD2,TRBJ2-3
TGTGCCAGCAGTCTATCGTCGAAGCAGTACTTC,CASSLSSKQYF,NA,TRBV12-3/TRBV12-4,NA,TRBJ2-7
TGCAGTGCTAGAGACCCTAGCGGGAGTAAAATTAGCACAGATACGCAGTATTTT,CSARDPSGSKISTDTQYF,NA,TRBV20-1,TRBD2,TRBJ2-3
TGCGCCAGCATGCAAGGCCTTAGCACAGATACGCAGTATTTT,CASMQGLSTDTQYF,NA,TRBV5-1,NA,TRBJ2-3
TGTGCCTGGCTTCCGGGAGAAGGGTACGAGCAGTACTTC,CAWLPGEGYEQYF,NA,TRBV30,NA,TRBJ2-7
TGCAGTGCTGCCCGACTAGGGGCGGCCAAAAACATTCAGTACTTC,CSAARLGAAKNIQYF,few,TRBV20-1,NA,TRBJ2-4
TGTGCCAGCAGCGTCATGTGGGGGGATGAAAAACTGTTTTTT,CASSVMWGDEKLFF,NA,TRBV7-6,NA,TRBJ1-4